In its sample, the clone carrying this T cell receptor (beta chain) was seen once. These data belong to a study of blood T cell repertoires in COVID-19. Study context: Researchers got acute and convalescent COVID-19 samples from the United States, Italy and Spain. PBMCs, B-cell-depleted T cells, or T cells were the source of the cDNA or gDNA that made up the material.

Study processing details: The authors estimated nucleated cell counts from reference gene primer amplification. TCRdb's copy holds only in-frame clones and misses some; the assay was immunoSEQ multiplex PCR. For V, J and clone size, that table is used; D and trimming come from the DNA. The repertoire holds 150,000 to 200,000 clones, with around 85% as singletons. Trimming stripped 6 bases from V and 7 bases from J, with 12 bases between. Germline V lookup: CDR1 MNHEY, CDR2 SVGAGI. The length of the CDR3 is 12 residues. Sequencing used peripheral blood. The V call is TRBV6-5, the J call TRBJ1-2; D unclear. This receptor was identified in a woman aged 55 to 70 with acute or convalescent COVID-19. CDR3 sequence reads: CASSLRRGGYTF. The CDR3 DNA is TGTGCCAGCAGCCTACGACGGGGTGGCTACACCTTC.